This T cell receptor beta chain was identified during a study of persistence of HIV-infected CD4 T cells. Study context: The sample holds CD4+ T cells responsive to CMV or HIV-1 Gag.

Cells were stimulated with overlapping HIV-1 Gag 15-mer peptides. Sorted nonresponding memory CD4+ T cells were CD40L-negative, CD69-negative, CD45RO-high. Study-level results: Degenerate expanded CDR3beta sequences were enriched among CMV- and Gag-responding cells. Compared with CD3/CD28-stimulated cells, CMV- and Gag-responding cells showed lower TCRbeta richness. The rare CMV-responding cells with HIV-1 proviruses were not separately TCR-sequenced.

Trimming cost V 0 bases and J 0 bases, with 9 bases left between them. Germline V gene lookup returns CDR1 MNHEY and CDR2 SVGAGI. The CDR3 is made up of 16 amino acids. In regard to this clone: What it recognizes is unknown.

Sequencing used immunoSEQ version 4 in survey mode. Sequencing used immunoSEQ multiplex PCR; TCRdb keeps in-frame clones, though not all of them. The profile shows 30,000 to 45,000 clones, around four fifths of them singletons. The TCR was taken from an adult with HIV. The donor label of this sample is uncertain. The chain links TRBV6-5 to TRBJ1-3; tentative D call: TRBD1 (5 bases). The starting material was cultured CD4+ T cells from PBMCs, obtained from a patient who received antiretroviral therapy. The CDR3 here is CASSYSTGPSGNTIYF. For the CDR3, the DNA is TGTGCCAGCAGTTACTCGACGGGGCCCTCTGGAAACACCATATATTTT.